This entry features one T cell receptor beta chain sequence. Uncontrolled infection, other autoimmune disease, pregnancy or lactation barred patients from enrollment. It was at first hyperthyroidism diagnosis, before any ophthalmopathy symptoms, that the blood sample was taken. The source of the sample is a study of T cells in Graves' hyperthyroidism and ophthalmopathy. Researchers took RNA transcripts and amplified the TCR beta CDR3 regions from them. HTBI primers were used for first-round RT-PCR of the TCR CDR3. A single record per CDR3 protein comes from TCRdb applying MiXCR to the multiplex PCR reads. The table includes over 250,000 distinct CDR3 sequences, less than 30% detected once. V gave up 5 bases and J gave up 10 bases; unmatched junction bases: 16. Germline lookup yields CDR1 SNHLY and CDR2 FYNNEI. There are 16 residues in the CDR3.

The TCR was taken from a man between 40 and 49 years old with Graves' hyperthyroidism that later progressed to Graves' ophthalmopathy. The sequenced material came from blood. The chain employs TRBV2 and TRBJ1-5, with TRBD1 identical over 8 bases. The CDR3 coding sequence is TGTGCCAGCAGTCCGGACAGGGTAGGGTCTGTCAGCCCCCAGCATTTT. Protein product: CASSPDRVGSVSPQHF.